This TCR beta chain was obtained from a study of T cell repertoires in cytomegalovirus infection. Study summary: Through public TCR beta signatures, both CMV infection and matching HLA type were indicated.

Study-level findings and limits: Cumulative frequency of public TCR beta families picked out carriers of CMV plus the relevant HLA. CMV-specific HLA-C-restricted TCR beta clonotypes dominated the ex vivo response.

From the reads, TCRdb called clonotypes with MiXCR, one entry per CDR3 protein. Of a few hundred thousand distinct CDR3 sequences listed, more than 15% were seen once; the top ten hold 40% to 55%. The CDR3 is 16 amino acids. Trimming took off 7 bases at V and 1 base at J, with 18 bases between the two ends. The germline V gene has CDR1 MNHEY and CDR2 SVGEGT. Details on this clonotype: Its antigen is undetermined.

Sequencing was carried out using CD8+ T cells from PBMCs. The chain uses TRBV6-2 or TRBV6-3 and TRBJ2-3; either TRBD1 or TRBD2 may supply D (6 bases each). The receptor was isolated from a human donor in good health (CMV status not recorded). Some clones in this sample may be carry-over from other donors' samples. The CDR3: CASTTWRGTGTDTQYF. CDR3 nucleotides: TGTGCCAGCACCACATGGAGGGGGACGGGCACAGATACGCAGTATTTT.